In its sample, the clone carrying this TCR beta chain was seen many times. Its specificity is unknown. Trimming stripped 0 bases from V and 0 bases from J, with 8 bases between. The CDR3 extends over 16 amino acids. Germline values: CDR1 ENHRY, CDR2 SYGVKD. The data belong to a study of CD8 T cells in ankylosing spondylitis. General observations from the study: Characteristic of ankylosing spondylitis blood, it appeared, was a TCR beta motif comprising 7 to 9 highly homologous variants. Clones linked with disease were CD8+ and fairly uncommon in the peripheral blood. In the blood and synovial fluid of reactive arthritis, some motif variants had been previously reported.

Using quantitative 5'-RACE with molecular barcodes, the authors made TCR beta libraries. TCRdb processed the 5' RACE reads anew with MiXCR; each CDR3 protein has one entry. This table has approximately 250,000 distinct CDR3 sequences, under 8.5% appearing once. The receptor comes from a female donor with ankylosing spondylitis or in good health (not recorded which). V and J are TRBV10-3 and TRBJ1-4; possible D gene TRBD1, 5 bases. Sequences were obtained from blood, either unsorted or a sorted T cell fraction (not recorded which). Written as DNA, the CDR3 is TGTGCCATCAGTGAGTCAGACAGACCAACTAATGAAAAACTGTTTTTT. Translated, it gives CAISESDRPTNEKLFF.